A single sample gave rise to the 14 T cell receptor beta chains below, sequenced in a study of Graves' ophthalmopathy and Graves' hyperthyroidism. The sequenced template was RNA, covering the TCR beta CDR3 region. RT-PCR was first run with HTBI primers, then multiplex PCR in a second round. TCRdb re-called the multiplex PCR reads with MiXCR, one entry per CDR3 protein. The sample carries hundreds of thousands of distinct CDR3 sequences, 22% recorded once. The sample was peripheral blood. The source of these receptors is a woman in her late teens or twenties with stable Graves' hyperthyroidism. Some clones in this sample may be carry-over from other donors' samples.

The table lists this clonotype with many counts. The chain joins TRBV12-3 or TRBV12-4 to TRBJ1-5, with D perhaps matching TRBD1 (5 bases). The CDR3 length is 13 residues. Trimming pared 5 bases from V and 2 bases from J, leaving 7 bases between. In DNA, the CDR3 is TGTGCCAGCAGTAAACAGGGCAATCAGCCCCAGCATTTT. This sequence encodes CASSKQGNQPQHF.

This chain uses TRBV3-1 with TRBJ2-7; D perhaps matches TRBD1 (6 bases). V lost 3 bases and J lost 6, with 12 bases in between. CDR1 and CDR2 from the germline V gene are LGHDT and YNNKEL (reference sequence). The CDR3 is 13 residues long. The DNA for the CDR3 is TGTGCCAGCAGCCAGGGGGCTGGGGTCGAGCAGTACTTC. Its translation: CASSQGAGVEQYF.

This chain uses TRBV19 with TRBJ2-5, with D perhaps given as TRBD1 or TRBD2 (5 bases each). The germline V gene has CDR1 LNHDA and CDR2 SQIVND (reference sequence). V dropped 9 bases and J dropped 7 bases, with 15 bases sitting between them. The CDR3 length is 12 residues. The CDR3, as DNA: TGTGCCAGGGACAACTCTGAGGGGACCCAGTACTTC. Protein sequence: CARDNSEGTQYF.

This clonotype was seen ten or more times. The rearrangement links TRBV20-1 to TRBJ2-7, with D possibly TRBD1 on 5 matching bases. The CDR3 contains 15 residues. V was shortened by 0 bases and J by 2 bases, with 14 bases between the two germline ends. The germline V gene encodes CDR1 DFQATT and CDR2 SNEGSKA (reference sequence). CDR3 nucleotide sequence: TGCAGTGCTAGAGATTTAAGGGGCCAAACCTACGAGCAGTACTTC. Protein sequence: CSARDLRGQTYEQYF.

With respect to this clonotype: This is likely a read error, given that the CDR3 carries no conserved phenylalanine or tryptophan at its end. V gene TRBV28 combines with J gene TRBJ2-5; D could derive from TRBD1 or TRBD2 (5 bases each). The CDR3 extends over 14 amino acids. From germline, CDR1 is MDHEN and CDR2 SYDVKM. The CDR3 nucleotides read TGTGCCAGCAGTTTATCCGGGGCCAAAGAGTCCCAGTACTAC. Residues: CASSLSGAKESQYY.

The chain recombines TRBV20-1 with TRBJ1-6; the match to TRBD1 covers 7 bases. J gave up 7 bases and V 6 bases, and 3 bases lay outside the gene matches. Germline CDR1 and CDR2: DFQATT and SNEGSKA (reference sequence). This CDR3 is built from 12 residues. CDR3: CSAGTANSPLHF. In DNA, the CDR3 is TGCAGTGCCGGGACAGCCAATTCACCCCTCCACTTT.

V gene TRBV6-2 or TRBV6-3 combines with J gene TRBJ1-2; D is unclear. Germline CDR1 is MNHEY and CDR2 is SVGEGT. The V and J ends lost 2 bases and 4 bases respectively, with 11 bases between them. This CDR3 has 14 residues. The CDR3 sequence: CASSYGGRGYGYTF. In DNA, the CDR3 is TGTGCCAGCAGTTACGGTGGCAGAGGCTATGGCTACACCTTC.

Many counts were recorded for this clonotype. The V gene is TRBV13, the J gene TRBJ2-2, with D possibly TRBD2 on 5 matching bases. The V gene lost 5 bases and the J gene lost 7 bases, with 8 bases spanning the gap. This CDR3 has 12 residues. Germline CDR1 and CDR2: PRHDT and FYEKMQ (reference sequence). The CDR3 bases are TGTGCCAGCAGCGGACTTGGCGGGGAGCTGTTTTTT. Encoded protein: CASSGLGGELFF.

This clonotype showed up just a few times. The rearrangement uses TRBV3-1 and TRBJ1-1; D is perhaps TRBD1 (5 bases). In germline, CDR1 is LGHDT, CDR2 YNNKEL (reference sequence). This CDR3 is built from 12 residues. Trimming removed 6 bases from V and 12 bases from J, with 17 bases in between. The CDR3: CASSRESGISFF. CDR3 bases: TGTGCCAGCAGTCGAGAGTCAGGGATATCTTTCTTT.

This clonotype was observed many times. The chain joins TRBV12-3 or TRBV12-4 to TRBJ1-2; D gene uncertain. The V gene lost 1 base and the J gene lost 6 bases, with 12 bases spanning the gap. This CDR3 has 14 residues. Here the CDR3 reads CASSLDVALNGYTF. The CDR3 bases are TGTGCCAGCAGTTTAGACGTAGCCTTGAATGGCTACACCTTC.

This clonotype came up many times. The gene calls are TRBV27 and TRBJ2-4; no definite D call. The germline V and J ends were trimmed by 0 bases and 3 bases, with 6 bases remaining between them. This CDR3 spans 14 amino acids. Germline V gives CDR1 MNHEY, CDR2 SMNVEV (reference sequence). The CDR3 nucleotides are TGTGCCAGCAGTTTATCGTCTGGCAAAAACATTCAGTACTTC. It is translated as CASSLSSGKNIQYF.

For this clonotype: This sequence may be a read error, since a much larger clone differs from it by one base. The chain uses TRBV20-1 and TRBJ2-5; no reliable D call. CDR1 is DFQATT and CDR2 is SNEGSKA in the germline V gene (reference sequence). Trimming removed 1 base from V and 1 base from J, with 4 bases in between. This CDR3 contains 12 residues. The CDR3 loop is CSARASQETQYF. The CDR3 coding sequence is TGCAGTGCTAGAGCGAGCCAAGAGACCCAGTACTTC.

The table lists this clonotype with many counts. The genes are TRBV28 and TRBJ1-2; no definite D call. Trimming cost V 7 bases and J 5 bases, with 17 bases left between them. The length of the CDR3 is 14 residues. Germline-derived CDR1 and CDR2 are MDHEN and SYDVKM. The CDR3 DNA reads TGTGCCAGCAATGAGGAGGAGAACACTTATGGCTACACCTTC. Protein product: CASNEEENTYGYTF.

This clonotype came up many times. The rearrangement links TRBV7-2 to TRBJ1-1, with D uncertain. CDR1 SGHTA and CDR2 FQGNSA come from the germline V gene. The CDR3 runs to 12 residues. Between the trimmed V and J ends, which lost 1 base and 9 bases, there was a span of 9 bases. CDR3 residues: CASSLGVNQAFF. Here the CDR3 DNA reads TGTGCCAGCAGCTTAGGGGTGAACCAAGCTTTCTTT.